The 28 T cell receptor beta chains below all came from one sample that was sequenced in a study of CD8+CD57+ T cells in acquired aplastic anemia (dated by TCRdb to between 2017 and 2018). Sequencer: Illumina HiSeq 2000. Genomic DNA served as template for TCR beta VDJ combination and CDR3 sequence profiling. TCRdb reprocessing: public reads trimmed at Q25 with fastp, clones called with MiXCR, in-frame beta chains kept. Every distinct CDR3 protein forms one entry, paired with its most common genes and DNA. This sample has just over 150,000 distinct CDR3 sequences in its table, and 40% to 50% of those were observed once. The top ten clonotypes cover over 25% of the sample. Flow cytometry had shown CD8+CD57+ cell expansion in the patients selected for sequencing. Sequenced: sorted CD4+, CD8+, or CD8+CD57+ T cells (not recorded which) from PBMCs. The receptors shown here come from a human donor with aplastic anemia.

The chain is built from TRBV6-5 and TRBJ1-5; D remains ambiguous. The V gene's germline CDR1 is MNHEY and CDR2 SVGAGI. This CDR3 region has 16 residues. V was shortened by 2 bases and J by 0 bases, with 11 bases between the two germline ends. The chain's CDR3 is CASSYLLRVSNQPQHF. The CDR3, as DNA: TGTGCCAGCAGTTACCTCCTCCGGGTTAGCAATCAGCCCCAGCATTTT.

The V gene is TRBV10-1, the J gene TRBJ2-3; D not resolved. Trimming took 3 bases from V and 5 from J, leaving 15 bases between them. The CDR3 totals 15 residues. Germline V gene sequence: CDR1 WNHNN, CDR2 SYGVQD (reference sequence). The chain's CDR3 is CASSENSSPGDTQYF. DNA for the CDR3: TGCGCCAGCAGTGAAAATTCTTCCCCAGGAGATACGCAGTATTTT.

The genes are TRBV7-9 and TRBJ1-2, with no clear D. The CDR3 extends over 12 amino acids. Germline V lookup: CDR1 SEHNR, CDR2 FQNEAQ (reference sequence). Trimming shortened V by 2 bases and J by 6 bases, and 7 bases separated the two germline ends. The CDR3 DNA is TGTGCCAGCAGCTTATGGCCCGATGGCTACACCTTC. This codes for CASSLWPDGYTF.

The chain carries TRBV10-2 and TRBJ2-6; D perhaps matches TRBD2 (6 bases). The CDR3 totals 17 residues. Germline values: CDR1 WSHSY, CDR2 SAAADI. Deletions cut 6 bases from V and 4 bases from J, with 19 bases between. The CDR3 coding sequence is TGCGCCAGCAGCTCGCACGGACGGGACTCGGGGGCCAACGTCCTGACTTTC. The encoded protein is CASSSHGRDSGANVLTF.

The V gene is TRBV25-1, the J gene TRBJ2-3, with 10 bases aligning to TRBD2. Germline CDR1 reads MGHDK; CDR2 reads SYGVNS. V lost 8 bases and J lost 2; bases outside the gene matches: 7. The CDR3 spans 15 residues. The CDR3 region has the DNA TGTGCCAGCGAAAGACTAGCGGGTTACACAGATACGCAGTATTTT. Residues: CASERLAGYTDTQYF.

V and J are TRBV24-1 and TRBJ1-1; D uncertain. The CDR3 covers 13 residues. Trimming pared 4 bases from V and 7 bases from J, leaving 12 bases between. In germline, CDR1 is KGHDR, CDR2 SFDVKD. Here the CDR3 reads CATSEGGKYEAFF. For the CDR3, the DNA is TGTGCCACCAGTGAAGGAGGGAAATATGAAGCTTTCTTT.

The chain carries TRBV7-9 and TRBJ2-7; a possible D gene is TRBD1 (6 bases). Trimming stripped 5 bases from V and 7 bases from J, with 21 bases between. CDR3 size: 15 residues. CDR1 is SEHNR and CDR2 is FQNEAQ in the germline V gene (reference sequence). The CDR3 sequence is CASSDTGTRSWEQYF. CDR3 DNA: TGTGCCAGCAGCGATACCGGGACAAGGTCCTGGGAGCAGTACTTC.

The chain uses TRBV15 and TRBJ1-5, with TRBD1 as a possible D gene (6 bases). Trimming took 8 bases from V and 6 from J, leaving 17 bases between them. Germline CDR1 reads LNHNV; CDR2 reads YYDKDF (reference sequence). The CDR3 consists of 14 residues. The CDR3 here is CATHAIQGGQPQHF. Here the CDR3 DNA reads TGTGCCACCCACGCTATACAGGGAGGTCAGCCCCAGCATTTT.

This clonotype was counted many times. The V and J genes are TRBV11-3 and TRBJ1-6, with no clear D. V was trimmed by 0 bases and J by 1 base, leaving 4 bases between them. CDR3 length: 15 amino acids. Germline values: CDR1 SGHNT, CDR2 YENEEA. CDR3 region: CASSLEGSYNSPLHF. The CDR3 DNA reads TGTGCCAGCAGCTTAGAGGGGTCCTATAATTCACCCCTCCACTTT.

There are many counts of this clonotype. The chain joins TRBV20-1 to TRBJ2-2; 8 positions match TRBD1. CDR1 DFQATT and CDR2 SNEGSKA come from the germline V gene (reference sequence). This CDR3 is built from 15 residues. With V trimmed by 6 bases and J by 4 bases, 10 bases remained unmatched. The CDR3 coding sequence is TGCAGTGCCTCCGCAGGGGGCATGAGCACCGGGGAGCTGTTTTTT. Its translation: CSASAGGMSTGELFF.

This clonotype was picked up many times. This chain joins TRBV19 and TRBJ2-5, with D possibly called TRBD1 or TRBD2 (5 bases each). This CDR3 spans 15 amino acids. CDR1 and CDR2 (germline): LNHDA, SQIVND (reference sequence). With 6 bases removed from V and 4 bases from J, the gap between germline ends came to 18 bases. Written as DNA, the CDR3 is TGTGCCAGTAGGCGACAGATTGAGGCGGGAGAGACCCAGTACTTC. Protein: CASRRQIEAGETQYF. The full variable domain, in which reference TRBV19 and TRBJ2-5 provide the parts outside the CDR3, is DGGITQSPKYLFRKEGQNVTLSCEQNLNHDAMYWYRQDPGQGLRLIYYSQIVNDFQKGDIAEGYSVSREKKESFPLTVTSAQKNPTAFYLCASRRQIEAGETQYFGPGTRLLVL.

The rearrangement joins TRBV25-1 to TRBJ2-6; unclear D gene. Germline V gene sequence: CDR1 MGHDK, CDR2 SYGVNS. The CDR3 runs 14 residues. The V end was cut by 7 bases, the J end by 2 bases, with 9 bases between. The CDR3 bases are TGTGCCAGCACGCCGGCGGCTGGGGCCAACGTCCTGACTTTC. This codes for CASTPAAGANVLTF.

The chain is built from TRBV9 and TRBJ2-7; D not resolved. Germline V gives CDR1 SGDLS, CDR2 YYNGEE. V lost 3 bases and J lost 0, with 10 bases in between. The CDR3 covers 14 residues. Here the CDR3 reads CASSGDNLSYEQYF. Written as DNA, the CDR3 is TGTGCCAGCAGCGGCGACAACCTCTCCTACGAGCAGTACTTC.

Only a few counts were recorded for this clonotype. The V and J genes are TRBV15 and TRBJ1-6, with D tentatively TRBD1 (6 bases). The V end lost 0 bases, the J end lost 6 bases, and 9 bases lay between the germline ends. The germline CDR1 and CDR2 sequences are LNHNV and YYDKDF (reference sequence). The CDR3 covers 15 residues. Written as DNA, the CDR3 is TGTGCCACCAGCAGAGATGGGGGGCTTAATTCACCCCTCCACTTT. Translation: CATSRDGGLNSPLHF.

The chain combines TRBV9 with TRBJ2-5, with 7 positions matching TRBD2. J was trimmed by 5 bases and V by 3 bases; bases with no gene match: 10. The CDR3 is 15 amino acids. Germline V gene lookup returns CDR1 SGDLS and CDR2 YYNGEE. The CDR3 region is CASSDPGEGRETQYF. CDR3 bases: TGTGCCAGCAGCGATCCCGGGGAGGGCAGGGAGACCCAGTACTTC.

CDR3: CSASSLLPGPLKNGYQETQYF. The CDR3 bases are TGCAGTGCTAGCTCTCTCCTTCCGGGTCCCTTAAAAAATGGCTACCAAGAGACCCAGTACTTC. The rearrangement joins TRBV20-1 to TRBJ2-5; D is uncertain. V lost 3 bases and J lost 0, with 32 bases in between. The germline CDR1 and CDR2 sequences are DFQATT and SNEGSKA (reference sequence). This CDR3 has 21 residues.

The V call is TRBV10-3, the J call TRBJ1-1; D is possibly TRBD1 (5 bases). The length of the CDR3 is 13 residues. The germline gives CDR1 ENHRY, CDR2 SYGVKD. V was pared by 10 bases and J by 1 base, with 13 bases between. CDR3 in amino acids: CATYRGANTEAFF. CDR3 sequence (DNA): TGTGCCACCTACCGGGGCGCGAACACTGAAGCTTTCTTT.

This rearrangement joins TRBV28 to TRBJ1-5; the D gene is possibly TRBD1 (5 bases). Trimming took 4 bases from V and 5 from J, leaving 15 bases between them. From germline, CDR1 is MDHEN and CDR2 SYDVKM. The CDR3 totals 15 residues. The CDR3 coding sequence is TGTGCCAGCAGTTCCGGGACCCGGGAGGATCAGCCCCAGCATTTT. This translates into CASSSGTREDQPQHF.

A note on this clonotype: Given a much more abundant clone one base away, this may be a read error. The CDR3 nucleotides are TGTGCCTGCAGTATACTCCCGGGACAGACTAGCGAGCAGTACTTC. Translation gives CACSILPGQTSEQYF. The chain employs TRBV2 and TRBJ2-7; tentative D call: TRBD1 (7 bases). CDR1 is SNHLY, CDR2 FYNNEI, per germline. CDR3 length: 15 residues.

The chain combines TRBV2 with TRBJ1-1, with D uncertain. V gave up 6 bases and J gave up 3 bases, with 14 bases separating them. CDR1 is SNHLY and CDR2 is FYNNEI in the germline V gene. The CDR3 totals 14 residues. CDR3 nucleotides: TGTGCCAGCAGCCCGTTGGGGTTCTACACTGAAGCTTTCTTT. This codes for CASSPLGFYTEAFF.

The table lists this clonotype with many counts. The rearrangement joins TRBV15 to TRBJ2-7; tentative D call: TRBD2 (7 bases). CDR3 length equals 13 residues. V dropped 5 bases and J dropped 5 bases, with 13 bases sitting between them. The germline gives CDR1 LNHNV, CDR2 YYDKDF (reference sequence). CDR3 residues: CATSGRGIHEQYF. The CDR3 nucleotides read TGTGCCACCAGCGGGAGGGGGATCCACGAGCAGTACTTC.

V usage is TRBV28 and J usage is TRBJ2-7, with 12 positions matching TRBD2. The CDR3 consists of 14 residues. V dropped 8 bases and J dropped 2; count of bases not matched to a gene: 4. In germline, CDR1 is MDHEN, CDR2 SYDVKM. The CDR3 spells CASPGLAGTYEQYF. The CDR3, as DNA: TGTGCCAGCCCCGGACTAGCGGGAACCTACGAGCAGTACTTC.

This clonotype has at least ten counts. V and J are TRBV12-3 or TRBV12-4 and TRBJ2-3, with D hard to call. The CDR3 is 13 residues long. Trimming shortened V by 3 bases and J by 1 base, and 5 bases separated the two germline ends. The CDR3 region is CASSFGGTDTQYF. In DNA form, the CDR3 reads TGTGCCAGCAGTTTTGGCGGCACAGATACGCAGTATTTT.

CDR3 sequence reads: CASRRTGEATREPETQYF. As DNA, the CDR3 is TGTGCCAGCAGGAGGACAGGAGAGGCGACAAGAGAGCCGGAGACCCAGTACTTC. The gene calls are TRBV27 and TRBJ2-5, with 7 positions matching TRBD1. CDR1 and CDR2 from the germline V gene are MNHEY and SMNVEV (reference sequence). The length of the CDR3 is 18 residues. V dropped 6 bases and J dropped 5; count of bases not matched to a gene: 21.

V usage is TRBV11-3 and J usage is TRBJ2-3; unclear D gene. Germline V gene lookup returns CDR1 SGHNT and CDR2 YENEEA. Trimming removed 2 bases at V and 6 bases at J, with 12 bases between. CDR3 length equals 14 residues. The CDR3 nucleotides read TGTGCCAGCAGCTTAAGGGTGTTCAGTGATACGCAGTATTTT. Translated, it gives CASSLRVFSDTQYF. Using reference TRBV11-3 and TRBJ2-3 for the parts outside the CDR3, the full variable domain is EAGVVQSPRYKIIEKKQPVAFWCNPISGHNTLYWYLQNLGQGPELLIRYENEEAVDDSQLPKDRFSAERLKGVDSTLKIQPAELGDSAVYLCASSLRVFSDTQYFGPGTRLTVL.

This clonotype appeared many times. This chain uses TRBV6-5 with TRBJ2-7; 11 positions agree with TRBD1. J gave up 2 bases and V 5 bases, and 2 bases lay outside the gene matches. This CDR3 is 14 amino acids long. CDR1 MNHEY and CDR2 SVGAGI come from the germline V gene. The CDR3, as DNA: TGTGCCAGCAGTAGGGGACAGGGGGCCTACGAGCAGTACTTC. It specifies CASSRGQGAYEQYF.

The chain is built from TRBV7-3 and TRBJ1-1; D gene ambiguous. V lost 6 bases, J lost 0 bases, and 8 bases lay in between. From germline, CDR1 is SGHTA and CDR2 FQGTGA. This CDR3 is 13 amino acids long. CDR3 loop: CASRTGLNTEAFF. The CDR3 nucleotides read TGTGCCAGCAGGACCGGTTTGAACACTGAAGCTTTCTTT.

This clonotype came up many times. This chain links TRBV6-5 with TRBJ2-1; D not resolved. The germline CDR1 and CDR2 sequences are MNHEY and SVGAGI. This CDR3 region has 12 residues. Trimming removed 4 bases from V and 8 bases from J, with 9 bases in between. The CDR3 is CASSSSLYEQFF. In DNA form, the CDR3 reads TGTGCCAGCAGTTCCAGCCTTTATGAGCAGTTCTTC.